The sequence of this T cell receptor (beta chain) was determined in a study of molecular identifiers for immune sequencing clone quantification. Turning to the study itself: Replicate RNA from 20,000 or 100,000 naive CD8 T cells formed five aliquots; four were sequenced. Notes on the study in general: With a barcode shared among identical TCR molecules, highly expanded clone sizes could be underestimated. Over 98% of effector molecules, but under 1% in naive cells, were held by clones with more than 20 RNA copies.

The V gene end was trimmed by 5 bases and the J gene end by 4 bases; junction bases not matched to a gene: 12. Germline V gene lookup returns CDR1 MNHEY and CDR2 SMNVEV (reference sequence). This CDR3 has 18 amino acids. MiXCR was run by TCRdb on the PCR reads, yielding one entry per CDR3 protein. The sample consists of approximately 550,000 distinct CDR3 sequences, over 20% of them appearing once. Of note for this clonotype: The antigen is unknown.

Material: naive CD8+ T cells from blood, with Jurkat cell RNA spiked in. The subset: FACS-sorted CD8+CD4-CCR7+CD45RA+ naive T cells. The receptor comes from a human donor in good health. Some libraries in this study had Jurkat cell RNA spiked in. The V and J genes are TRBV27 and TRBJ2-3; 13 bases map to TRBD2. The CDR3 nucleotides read TGTGCCAGCAGTACCCTACTAGCGGGGGGGCCGAATGCAGATACGCAGTATTTT. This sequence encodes CASSTLLAGGPNADTQYF.